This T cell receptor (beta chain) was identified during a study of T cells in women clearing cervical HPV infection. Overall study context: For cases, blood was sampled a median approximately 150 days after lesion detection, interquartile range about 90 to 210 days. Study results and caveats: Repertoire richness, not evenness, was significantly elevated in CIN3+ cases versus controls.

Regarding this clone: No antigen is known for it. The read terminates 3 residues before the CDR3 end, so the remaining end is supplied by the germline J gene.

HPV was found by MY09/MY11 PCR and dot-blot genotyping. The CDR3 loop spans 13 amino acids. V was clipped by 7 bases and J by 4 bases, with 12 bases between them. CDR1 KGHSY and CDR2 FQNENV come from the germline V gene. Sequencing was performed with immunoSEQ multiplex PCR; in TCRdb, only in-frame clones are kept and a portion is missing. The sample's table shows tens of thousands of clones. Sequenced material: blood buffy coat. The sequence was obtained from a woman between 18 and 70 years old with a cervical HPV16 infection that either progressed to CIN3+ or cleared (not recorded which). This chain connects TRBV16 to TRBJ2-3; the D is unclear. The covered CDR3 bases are TGTGCCAGCACCCCCCAATCGGCAGATACG. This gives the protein CASTPQSADT. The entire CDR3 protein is CASTPQSADTQYF. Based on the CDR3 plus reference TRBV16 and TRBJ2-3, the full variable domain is GEEVAQTPKHLVRGEGQKAKLYCAPIKGHSYVFWYQQVLKNEFKFLISFQNENVFDETGMPKERFSAKCLPNSPCSLEIQATKLEDSAVYFCASTPQSADTQYFGPGTRLTVL.